This T cell receptor beta chain derives from a study of OX40 agonist ivuxolimab in advanced cancers. Measured with immunoSEQ multiplex PCR; TCRdb has only the in-frame clones, and not every one. Of fewer than 85,000 clones listed, more than 85% are singletons. With 3 bases removed from V and 2 bases from J, the gap between germline ends came to 12 bases. Germline lookup yields CDR1 MNHEY and CDR2 SMNVEV (reference sequence). CDR3 size: 15 residues. The source material was CD4+ or CD8+ T cells sorted from blood, sampled in a trial of the OX40 agonist ivuxolimab. The rearrangement links TRBV27 to TRBJ2-3; D call uncertain. The receptor comes from an adult with an advanced solid tumor such as melanoma, head and neck, liver or kidney cancer. CDR3 sequence (DNA): TGTGCCAGCAGTTTGACACAGACTCCCACAGATACGCAGTATTTT. Amino acids: CASSLTQTPTDTQYF.